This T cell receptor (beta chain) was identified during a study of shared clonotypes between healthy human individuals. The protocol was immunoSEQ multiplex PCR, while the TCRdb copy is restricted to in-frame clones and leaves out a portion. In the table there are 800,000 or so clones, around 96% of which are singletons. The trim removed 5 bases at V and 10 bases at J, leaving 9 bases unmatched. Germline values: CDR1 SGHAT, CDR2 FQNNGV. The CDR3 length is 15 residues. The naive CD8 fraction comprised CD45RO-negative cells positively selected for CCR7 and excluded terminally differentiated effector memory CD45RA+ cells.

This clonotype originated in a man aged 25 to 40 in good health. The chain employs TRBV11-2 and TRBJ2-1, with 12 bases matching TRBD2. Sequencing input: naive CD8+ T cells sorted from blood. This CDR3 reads CASSLRTSGTKEQFF. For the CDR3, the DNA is TGTGCCAGCAGCCTACGGACTAGCGGGACCAAGGAGCAGTTCTTC.